The entry that follows covers one TCR beta chain sequence. Time point: after dendritic cell vaccination, including at tumor progression/relapse. Isocitrate dehydrogenase mutation was absent in all glioblastoma patients. Germline CDR1 reads MNHNY; CDR2 reads SVGAGI (reference sequence). The V gene end was trimmed by 2 bases and the J gene end by 4 bases; junction bases not matched to a gene: 4. The CDR3 sequence is 15 residues long. The data were obtained in a study of glioma-infiltrating T cells after dendritic cell vaccination. Assay used: immunoSEQ multiplex PCR; TCRdb lists only in-frame clones, some missing. The sample holds over 65,000 clones, around 84% seen once.

The chain couples TRBV6-6 to TRBJ2-5; 10 bases are a match to TRBD1. This receptor was identified in a human donor with glioblastoma. Sequenced material: blood, taken after dendritic cell vaccination. In DNA form, the CDR3 reads TGTGCCAGCAGTTACGGGACAGGGGAGGTAGAGACCCAGTACTTC. This gives the protein CASSYGTGEVETQYF.